The next 21 T cell receptor beta chains were all read from a single sample in a study of glioma-infiltrating T cells after dendritic cell vaccination listed by TCRdb under 2016. Interpreted using the paper, the time point label stands for: after dendritic cell vaccination, including at tumor progression/relapse. The method was the immunoSEQ multiplex PCR assay. TCRdb obtained this table from immuneACCESS and retained in-frame rearrangements with V and J assigned. These tables miss some clones; where compared with another copy, unresolved V genes account for less than half of the shortfall, and the remainder is unexplained. Here the sample has some 78,000 clones; approximately 81% occur a single time. About 8.5% of the sample rests with the top ten. Sequences were derived from blood, sampled after dendritic cell vaccination. The source of these receptors is a human donor with glioblastoma.

This chain joins TRBV5-4 and TRBJ2-7; maybe TRBD1 (6 bases). The length of the CDR3 is 15 residues. The V gene lost 3 bases and the J gene lost 2 bases, with 15 bases spanning the gap. CDR1 is SGHNT and CDR2 is YYREEE in the germline V gene (reference sequence). For the CDR3, the DNA is TGTGCCAGCAGCTCACGACAGGCTACAACCTACGAGCAGTACTTC. It encodes CASSSRQATTYEQYF.

The rearrangement joins TRBV29-1 to TRBJ2-2; tentative D call: TRBD2 (5 bases). CDR3 length equals 15 residues. The germline V gene encodes CDR1 SQVTM and CDR2 ANQGSEA. V was pared by 4 bases and J by 5 bases, with 17 bases between. CDR3 DNA sequence: TGCAGCGTTGGGTTCCAGCCTGGCGGGACCGGGGAGCTGTTTTTT. This translates into CSVGFQPGGTGELFF.

The chain employs TRBV4-1 and TRBJ1-1; 8 bases are a match to TRBD1. The CDR3 has 16 amino acids. The ends lost 4 bases at V and 0 bases at J; junction bases unmatched: 7. CDR1 is MGHRA, CDR2 YSYEKL, per germline. CDR3 coding DNA: TGCGCCAGCAGCCGAACCGGGACAGGCATGAACACTGAAGCTTTCTTT. The encoded protein is CASSRTGTGMNTEAFF.

The sample holds a few counts of this clone. The chain carries TRBV11-3 and TRBJ2-1; 7 bases match TRBD1. The CDR3 sequence is 17 residues long. Germline V gene lookup returns CDR1 SGHNT and CDR2 YENEEA. Trimming at V came to 5 bases and at J to 0 bases, leaving 10 bases not matched to a gene. DNA of the CDR3: TGTGCCAGCAGCGTAAGACAGGGAATTAGCTCCTACAATGAGCAGTTCTTC. Amino acid sequence: CASSVRQGISSYNEQFF.

The chain is built from TRBV6-6 and TRBJ2-7; 7 bases agree with TRBD2. Germline lookup yields CDR1 MNHNY and CDR2 SVGAGI (reference sequence). J gave up 7 bases and V 7 bases, and 4 bases lay outside the gene matches. This CDR3 is 11 amino acids long. The CDR3 nucleotides are TGTGCCAGCACCGCCGGGGGGGAGCAGTACTTC. It translates to CASTAGGEQYF.

This chain connects TRBV5-4 to TRBJ2-1, with 14 bases matching TRBD2. Germline CDR1 and CDR2: SGHNT and YYREEE (reference sequence). This CDR3 is 18 amino acids long. J lost 0 bases, V lost 4 bases, and 6 bases had no gene match. The CDR3 reads CASSPGLAGGVSYNEQFF. DNA for the CDR3: TGTGCCAGCAGCCCAGGACTAGCGGGGGGAGTCTCCTACAATGAGCAGTTCTTC.

This chain joins TRBV28 and TRBJ2-7, with 7 bases fitting TRBD1. In germline, CDR1 is MDHEN, CDR2 SYDVKM. V dropped 6 bases and J dropped 3; count of bases not matched to a gene: 14. This CDR3 is built from 16 residues. The CDR3 loop reads CASSLTPGTANYEQYF. The CDR3 nucleotides read TGTGCCAGCAGCCTTACACCTGGGACAGCCAACTACGAGCAGTACTTC. Complete variable domain (other parts from reference TRBV28 and TRBJ2-7): DVKVTQSSRYLVKRTGEKVFLECVQDMDHENMFWYRQDPGLGLRLIYFSYDVKMKEKGDIPEGYSVSREKKERFSLILESASTNQTSMYLCASSLTPGTANYEQYFGPGTRLTVT.

The chain is built from TRBV9 and TRBJ2-7; 8 bases line up with TRBD2. Germline values: CDR1 SGDLS, CDR2 YYNGEE. V trimming: 4 bases; J trimming: 3 bases; junction bases outside the gene matches: 18. The CDR3 consists of 18 residues. The CDR3 is CASSPTPGGGTGGYEQYF. The CDR3 DNA reads as TGTGCCAGCAGCCCGACCCCGGGAGGGGGGACGGGAGGCTACGAGCAGTACTTC.

The gene calls are TRBV7-6 and TRBJ2-1, with 8 bases identical to TRBD2. The CDR3 runs 15 residues. The germline gives CDR1 SGHVS, CDR2 FNYEAQ. J was trimmed by 4 bases and V by 5 bases; bases with no gene match: 7. CDR3 DNA: TGTGCCAGCAGCCCGGGACTAGTAGGTTACAATGAGCAGTTCTTC. Protein: CASSPGLVGYNEQFF.

The CDR3 loop is CAISEYQGYEQYF. CDR3 sequence (DNA): TGTGCCATCAGTGAATACCAGGGCTACGAGCAGTACTTC. The chain recombines TRBV10-3 with TRBJ2-7; tentatively, D is TRBD1 (5 bases). There are 13 residues in the CDR3. V was pared by 3 bases and J by 3 bases, with 9 bases between. CDR1 is ENHRY and CDR2 is SYGVKD in the germline V gene.

This clone turned up a few times. V and J are TRBV27 and TRBJ1-6, with TRBD1 identical over 7 bases. In germline, CDR1 is MNHEY, CDR2 SMNVEV (reference sequence). The CDR3 consists of 15 residues. With V trimmed by 6 bases and J by 9 bases, 11 bases remained unmatched. CDR3 loop: CASSPGTAWGSPLHF. CDR3 nucleotide sequence: TGTGCCAGCAGCCCAGGGACAGCCTGGGGTTCACCCCTCCACTTT.

The CDR3 reads CASSSPFVGSYNEQFF. For the CDR3, the DNA is TGTGCCAGCAGCTCACCCTTCGTCGGCTCCTACAATGAGCAGTTCTTC. The chain carries TRBV7-8 and TRBJ2-1; D remains unclear. Looked up from germline, CDR1 is SGHVS and CDR2 is FQNEAQ. There are 16 residues in the CDR3. V gave up 4 bases and J gave up 0 bases, with 13 bases separating them.

The V call is TRBV2, the J call TRBJ2-1, with 12 bases lining up with TRBD2. J gave up 4 bases and V 6 bases, and 1 base lay outside the gene matches. The CDR3 has 14 residues. Germline lookup yields CDR1 SNHLY and CDR2 FYNNEI. CDR3 coding DNA: TGTGCCAGCAGCGGACTAGCGGGGTACAATGAGCAGTTCTTC. Residues: CASSGLAGYNEQFF.

This sequence joins TRBV2 and TRBJ2-7; TRBD2 aligns across 9 bases. The CDR3 sequence is 15 residues long. Unmatched junction bases numbered 12, after V lost 6 bases and J lost 6 bases. CDR1 SNHLY and CDR2 FYNNEI come from the germline V gene. CDR3 residues: CASRAEGSGRFEQYF. The CDR3 nucleotides are TGTGCCAGCAGGGCCGAGGGTAGCGGGAGATTCGAGCAGTACTTC.

V gene TRBV19 combines with J gene TRBJ1-1; D is perhaps TRBD1 (5 bases). The V gene's germline CDR1 is LNHDA and CDR2 SQIVND (reference sequence). The CDR3 length is 10 residues. V lost 10 bases and J lost 11, with 14 bases in between. The CDR3 loop reads CATWGVEAFF. As DNA, the CDR3 is TGTGCCACCTGGGGGGTTGAGGCTTTCTTT.

The rearrangement joins TRBV28 to TRBJ1-2; 8 bases are a match to TRBD1. This CDR3 spans 15 amino acids. J lost 5 bases, V lost 6 bases, and 11 bases had no gene match. Germline-derived CDR1 and CDR2 are MDHEN and SYDVKM. This CDR3 is CASRVPTGGRYGYTF. The CDR3 DNA sequence: TGTGCCAGCAGAGTTCCTACAGGGGGTAGATATGGCTACACCTTC.

The V call is TRBV7-2, the J call TRBJ2-7; 7 bases are shared with TRBD2. Trimming removed 5 bases from V and 4 bases from J; junction bases left unmatched: 14. The CDR3 runs to 16 residues. Looked up from germline, CDR1 is SGHTA and CDR2 is FQGNSA. CDR3 in amino acids: CASSPGRGAGDYEQYF. CDR3 coding DNA: TGTGCCAGCAGCCCAGGGAGGGGAGCTGGGGATTACGAGCAGTACTTC.

This clone was counted between two and nine times. V usage is TRBV28 and J usage is TRBJ2-1; D might be TRBD2 (5 bases). Deletions cut 3 bases from V and 4 bases from J, with 10 bases between. The CDR3 spans 14 residues. In germline, CDR1 is MDHEN, CDR2 SYDVKM. CDR3 nucleotides: TGTGCCAGCAGTTTGGTTAGCGATTACAATGAGCAGTTCTTC. This translates into CASSLVSDYNEQFF.

V usage is TRBV7-2 and J usage is TRBJ2-3, with TRBD2 matching 8 bases. The length of the CDR3 is 16 residues. V gave up 3 bases and J gave up 2 bases; unmatched junction bases: 7. Germline values: CDR1 SGHTA, CDR2 FQGNSA. The CDR3 here is CASSFVAGNPTDTQYF. CDR3 in DNA: TGTGCCAGCAGCTTTGTAGCGGGGAACCCCACAGATACGCAGTATTTT.

The V and J genes are TRBV19 and TRBJ2-3, with 9 bases that match TRBD2. Germline assignment: CDR1 LNHDA and CDR2 SQIVND (reference sequence). V gave up 5 bases and J gave up 1 base; unmatched junction bases: 4. The CDR3 runs 15 residues. The CDR3 DNA sequence: TGTGCCAGTAGTTCCCGACTAGCGGGCACAGATACGCAGTATTTT. Its protein product is CASSSRLAGTDTQYF.

This chain links TRBV29-1 with TRBJ1-3; unclear D gene. This CDR3 is built from 17 residues. Germline values: CDR1 SQVTM, CDR2 ANQGSEA. V was pared by 1 base and J by 0 bases, with 16 bases between. The CDR3 bases are TGCAGCGTTGAAGGAAACAGAGAGAACCCCTCTGGAAACACCATATATTTT. Translating gives CSVEGNRENPSGNTIYF.